The 25 T cell receptor beta chains reported below all come from one sample, sequenced in a study of T cells in Graves' hyperthyroidism and ophthalmopathy. RNA transcripts were the template for amplifying TCR beta CDR3 regions. Initially, a first-round RT-PCR of the TCR CDR3 employed the HTBI primer set. MiXCR was run by TCRdb on the multiplex PCR reads, yielding one entry per CDR3 protein. The table has about 680,000 distinct CDR3 sequences, approximately 36% seen once; the top ten hold less than 40%. Material: blood. These TCRs come from a middle-aged woman with Graves' hyperthyroidism.

This clonotype was found many times. The chain employs TRBV15 and TRBJ1-6, with D unresolved. Trimming took 0 bases from V and 6 from J, leaving 9 bases between them. Germline lookup yields CDR1 LNHNV and CDR2 YYDKDF (reference sequence). The CDR3 loop spans 15 amino acids. The CDR3 region has the DNA TGTGCCACCAGCAGAGAGTTACAGCTTAATTCACCCCTCCACTTT. Its protein product is CATSRELQLNSPLHF.

This chain joins TRBV7-2 and TRBJ2-2, with a tentative D call TRBD2 (5 bases). Trimming removed 5 bases from V and 6 bases from J, with 28 bases in between. The CDR3 is 19 residues long. Germline loops: CDR1 SGHTA, CDR2 FQGNSA. CDR3 in DNA: TGTGCCAGCAGCCAAGTTTATTTGCTCGGGGAGAAGTCTCCCGGGGAGCTGTTTTTT. Protein: CASSQVYLLGEKSPGELFF.

This clonotype was seen only once. V usage is TRBV20-1 and J usage is TRBJ2-7, with 10 bases lining up with TRBD1. The germline gives CDR1 DFQATT, CDR2 SNEGSKA (reference sequence). V lost 6 bases, J lost 2 bases, and 13 bases stayed unmatched. CDR3 length: 16 residues. The CDR3 DNA follows: TGCAGTGCCCCGGGACAGGGGACTGTTGGAGCCTACGAGCAGTACTTC. This sequence encodes CSAPGQGTVGAYEQYF.

As to this clonotype: Being one base from a much bigger clone, this may be a read error. The chain couples TRBV7-9 to TRBJ2-7, with D possibly being TRBD2 (5 bases). CDR3 length: 15 residues. Germline CDR1 is SEHNR and CDR2 is FQNEAQ (reference sequence). CDR3 nucleotides: TGTGCCGGCAGCTTAGCGCAAACTCAGGTACTCGAGCAGTACTTC. Amino acids: CAGSLAQTQVLEQYF.

This clonotype was found a few times. The chain joins TRBV20-1 to TRBJ2-5; D call uncertain. Germline loops: CDR1 DFQATT, CDR2 SNEGSKA (reference sequence). V shed 0 bases and J shed 5 bases, with 13 bases lying between them. This CDR3 has 14 residues. CDR3 nucleotide sequence: TGCAGTGCTAGAGACCTCCGAGAATGGGAGACCCAGTACTTC. It translates to CSARDLREWETQYF.

This clonotype was counted between two and nine times. V is TRBV15 and J is TRBJ1-3; D perhaps matches TRBD1 (5 bases). The CDR3 consists of 15 residues. Trimming stripped 1 base from V and 8 bases from J, with 15 bases between. The germline CDR1 and CDR2 sequences are LNHNV and YYDKDF (reference sequence). The chain's CDR3 is CATSRGAGTGDTIYF. CDR3 bases: TGTGCCACCAGCAGAGGGGCCGGGACTGGCGACACCATATATTTT.

This clonotype was seen repeatedly, ten times or more. This chain connects TRBV10-3 to TRBJ2-7; D is ambiguous. Between the trimmed V and J ends, which lost 8 bases and 1 base, there was a span of 12 bases. This CDR3 is 13 amino acids long. Per the germline V gene, CDR1 is ENHRY and CDR2 is SYGVKD. The CDR3 bases are TGTGCCATCCAGGATTTCGGATCCTACGAGCAGTACTTC. As protein: CAIQDFGSYEQYF.

This clonotype occurred a few times. The rearrangement uses TRBV12-5 and TRBJ2-5, with 9 bases that match TRBD2. Germline assignment: CDR1 LGHNT and CDR2 FRNRAP. The CDR3 totals 16 residues. Unmatched junction bases numbered 9, after V lost 5 bases and J lost 2 bases. Here the CDR3 reads CASGLHGGGVQETQYF. The DNA of the CDR3 is TGTGCTAGTGGTCTCCACGGCGGGGGGGTTCAAGAGACCCAGTACTTC.

Turning to this clonotype: A much larger clone lies one base from this, so it may be a read error. V gene TRBV19 combines with J gene TRBJ1-2; D remains unclear. CDR1 and CDR2 from the germline V gene are LNHDA and SQIVND (reference sequence). Trimming stripped 6 bases from V and 4 bases from J, with 6 bases between. The CDR3 is made up of 11 amino acids. CDR3 nucleotide sequence: TGTGCCAGTAGAGTCTTCTATGGCTACACCTTC. This sequence encodes CASRVFYGYTF.

The table lists this clonotype with many counts. V gene TRBV7-2 combines with J gene TRBJ2-7; D is unclear. V was pared by 1 base and J by 0 bases, with 4 bases between. Germline-derived CDR1 and CDR2 are SGHTA and FQGNSA. CDR3 length equals 13 residues. The chain's CDR3 is CASSLVASYEQYF. The CDR3 nucleotides read TGTGCCAGCAGCTTAGTAGCCTCCTACGAGCAGTACTTC.

This clonotype was detected ten times or more. The chain carries TRBV10-3 and TRBJ2-2; 7 bases are a match to TRBD2. CDR3 length: 15 residues. The germline gives CDR1 ENHRY, CDR2 SYGVKD. Trimming cost V 6 bases and J 8 bases; bases outside gene matches: 12. In DNA form, the CDR3 reads TGTGCCATCAGCCTAGCGGCAGAGGGATCTGGGGAGCTGTTTTTT. Residues: CAISLAAEGSGELFF.

This clonotype was observed a few times. V and J are TRBV7-2 and TRBJ2-5, with D perhaps matching TRBD2 (6 bases). This CDR3 is built from 15 residues. Per germline, CDR1 SGHTA and CDR2 FQGNSA. V was clipped by 5 bases and J by 1 base, with 14 bases between them. The CDR3 spells CASSPPGVGQETQYF. CDR3 nucleotide sequence: TGTGCCAGCAGCCCCCCGGGGGTGGGCCAAGAGACCCAGTACTTC.

The rearrangement uses TRBV6-6 and TRBJ2-7; D is possibly TRBD2 (6 bases). Germline V gene sequence: CDR1 MNHNY, CDR2 SVGAGI (reference sequence). The CDR3 sequence is 13 residues long. Trimming took off 9 bases at V and 4 bases at J, with 16 bases between the two ends. DNA for the CDR3: TGTGCCAGTACGCGGGATATTCGATACGAGCAGTACTTC. Translated, it gives CASTRDIRYEQYF.

In this sample, this clonotype turned up a few times. J is TRBJ1-2 and V is TRBV4-3; D gene ambiguous. The CDR3 loop spans 15 amino acids. CDR1 is LGHNA and CDR2 is YSLEER in the germline V gene. Trimming shortened V by 3 bases and J by 3 bases, and 14 bases separated the two germline ends. CDR3 bases: TGCGCCAGCAGCCAGTACAGCCTTTGGGACTATGGCTACACCTTC. It yields the protein CASSQYSLWDYGYTF.

This clonotype occurred many times. The chain joins TRBV11-2 to TRBJ2-7; TRBD1 might be the D (5 bases). There are 15 residues in the CDR3. CDR1 is SGHAT, CDR2 FQNNGV, per germline. Trimming shortened V by 2 bases and J by 2 bases, and 13 bases separated the two germline ends. Here the CDR3 DNA reads TGTGCCAGCAGCTTACATCCGACAGTAACCTACGAGCAGTACTTC. It specifies CASSLHPTVTYEQYF.

The sample holds many counts of this clonotype. V is TRBV29-1 and J is TRBJ2-7, with a tentative D call TRBD1 (6 bases). The CDR3 contains 10 residues. CDR1 and CDR2 (germline): SQVTM, ANQGSEA. The CDR3 DNA is TGCCACAGGGTTCGGTACGAGCAGTACTTC. It translates to CHRVRYEQYF.

In this sample, this clonotype turned up many times. The chain's CDR3 is CASMRGQSSYNSPLHF. Written as DNA, the CDR3 is TGTGCCAGTATGAGGGGACAGAGCTCCTATAATTCACCCCTCCACTTT. This chain links TRBV19 with TRBJ1-6; 7 nucleotides line up with TRBD1. Germline V CDR1 and CDR2: LNHDA, SQIVND (reference sequence). With 7 bases clipped from V and 0 bases from J, the junction kept 6 bases outside the gene matches. This CDR3 is 16 amino acids long. Full variable domain (outside the CDR3, taken from reference TRBV19 and TRBJ1-6): DGGITQSPKYLFRKEGQNVTLSCEQNLNHDAMYWYRQDPGQGLRLIYYSQIVNDFQKGDIAEGYSVSREKKESFPLTVTSAQKNPTAFYLCASMRGQSSYNSPLHFGNGTRLTVT.

The CDR3 bases are TGTGCCAGCAGCCAACGAGAGAGAGGCTACACCTTC. Its protein product is CASSQRERGYTF. The chain employs TRBV3-1 and TRBJ1-2; D unresolved. The V end was cut by 2 bases, the J end by 8 bases, with 9 bases between. This CDR3 spans 12 amino acids. The germline CDR1 and CDR2 sequences are LGHDT and YNNKEL (reference sequence).

The sample holds many counts of this clonotype. The chain combines TRBV19 with TRBJ2-7; 7 positions match TRBD1. The CDR3 sequence is 14 residues long. The ends lost 9 bases at V and 4 bases at J; junction bases unmatched: 12. Germline assignment: CDR1 LNHDA and CDR2 SQIVND (reference sequence). CDR3: CASSSSGTAYEQYF. Written as DNA, the CDR3 is TGTGCCAGCAGCTCTTCGGGGACAGCGTACGAGCAGTACTTC.

This chain uses TRBV20-1 with TRBJ2-7; D is perhaps TRBD2 (5 bases). Germline loops: CDR1 DFQATT, CDR2 SNEGSKA (reference sequence). This CDR3 is 15 amino acids long. The V gene lost 6 bases and the J gene lost 0 bases, with 18 bases spanning the gap. The CDR3 reads CSAEPGLGLSYEQYF. CDR3 in DNA: TGCAGTGCCGAACCTGGACTTGGTCTCTCCTACGAGCAGTACTTC.

V is TRBV30 and J is TRBJ1-1, with D perhaps TRBD1 (5 bases). This CDR3 spans 13 amino acids. V was clipped by 4 bases and J by 8 bases, with 17 bases between them. Germline V gives CDR1 GTSNPN, CDR2 SVGIG (reference sequence). The CDR3 is CAWTRESLMEAFF. CDR3 nucleotides: TGTGCCTGGACCAGGGAATCTCTGATGGAAGCTTTCTTT.

The rearrangement links TRBV3-1 to TRBJ2-7; D is possibly TRBD2 (5 bases). V gave up 0 bases and J gave up 6 bases, with 12 bases separating them. This CDR3 spans 14 amino acids. Per germline, CDR1 LGHDT and CDR2 YNNKEL (reference sequence). As DNA, the CDR3 is TGTGCCAGCAGCCAAGATGCGGGTCTGGGCGAGCAGTACTTC. Translating gives CASSQDAGLGEQYF.

This clonotype has at least ten counts. V usage is TRBV12-3 or TRBV12-4 and J usage is TRBJ1-1, with D maybe TRBD1 (5 bases). V lost 3 bases to trimming and J lost 3 bases, with 11 bases between them. The length of the CDR3 is 14 residues. The CDR3 bases are TGTGCCAGCAGTTTTCAGGGAGCGGACACTGAAGCTTTCTTT. This encodes CASSFQGADTEAFF.

This clonotype came up many times. The chain has TRBV7-2 and TRBJ2-6, with D tentatively TRBD2 (6 bases). Trimming removed 0 bases from V and 2 bases from J, with 8 bases in between. This CDR3 has 16 amino acids. CDR1 is SGHTA and CDR2 is FQGNSA in the germline V gene. DNA of the CDR3: TGTGCCAGCAGCTTAGCTGGAGGGGCTGGGGCCAACGTCCTGACTTTC. Protein: CASSLAGGAGANVLTF.

This clonotype has a count of ten or more. The CDR3 coding sequence is TGTGCCAGCAGCGTACAGGGGAACTCTGGAAACACCATATATTTT. As protein: CASSVQGNSGNTIYF. The chain carries TRBV9 and TRBJ1-3; tentatively, D is TRBD1 (6 bases). The CDR3 contains 15 residues. V gave up 1 base and J gave up 0 bases, with 8 bases separating them. Germline V gene lookup returns CDR1 SGDLS and CDR2 YYNGEE.